The clone carrying this T cell receptor beta chain was seen repeatedly, ten times or more. This record belongs to a study of T-cell reconstitution after alpha-beta-depleted transplantation in children. The authors prepared the TCRbeta library with unique molecular identifiers. MiXCR, applied by TCRdb to the PCR reads, yields one record per CDR3 protein. The sample lists 250,000 to 300,000 distinct CDR3 sequences, 9.9% seen once, with 10% in the top ten. Germline CDR1 MGHRA, CDR2 YSYEKL. V shed 0 bases and J shed 4 bases, with 10 bases lying between them. CDR3 length: 14 amino acids. Material: PBMCs from the stem cell graft donor, obtained from the stem cell graft. The receptor was isolated from a human donor who donated a stem cell graft to a child with SCID. The rearrangement joins TRBV4-1 to TRBJ2-7, with TRBD1 as a possible D gene (5 bases). CDR3: CASSQDRVAYEQYF. CDR3 in DNA: TGCGCCAGCAGCCAAGACAGGGTTGCGTACGAGCAGTACTTC.